Included here is one T cell receptor beta chain sequence, with context. The antigen remains undetermined. Trimming removed 4 bases from V and 5 bases from J; junction bases left unmatched: 10. The CDR3 sequence is 15 residues long. The germline V gene has CDR1 SGHAT and CDR2 FQNNGV. This sample is drawn from a study of CD8 T cells in ankylosing spondylitis. The study, taken as a whole, reports: Matched ankylosing spondylitis synovial fluid reportedly contained a significantly enriched population of disease-linked clones. Disease-linked clones proved CD8+ and comparatively uncommon in peripheral blood. Characteristic, it appeared, of ankylosing spondylitis blood was a TCR beta motif of several highly homologous variants.

Quantitative 5'-RACE was performed with molecular barcodes, and it yielded the TCR beta libraries. TCRdb itself ran the 5' RACE reads through MiXCR, one entry per CDR3 protein. Of 200,000 or so distinct CDR3 sequences in the sample, about 20% were seen once. This chain joins TRBV11-2 and TRBJ2-5, with 7 positions matching TRBD2. Input material: blood, either unsorted or a sorted T cell fraction (not recorded which). This TCR was recovered from a male donor between 10 and 30 years old with ankylosing spondylitis or in good health (not recorded which). The CDR3, as DNA: TGTGCCAGCAGCTCCCTGGGCGGGAGTGGCGAGACCCAGTACTTC. Translation gives CASSSLGGSGETQYF.